These 21 T cell receptor beta chains came from one sample sequenced in a study of T cell responses to AZD1222 COVID-19 vaccine. The protocol was immunoSEQ multiplex PCR, while the TCRdb copy is restricted to in-frame clones and leaves out a portion. The table includes approximately 100,000 clones, 93% detected once. The specimen comprised peripheral blood, sampled on day 0 of AZD1222 vaccination. Receptors originate from an adult in good health.

The chain combines TRBV4-2 with TRBJ2-3; 10 nucleotides agree with TRBD1. The trim removed 4 bases at V and 6 bases at J, leaving 10 bases unmatched. The CDR3 is 16 amino acids. From germline, CDR1 is LGHNA and CDR2 YNFKEQ. The DNA of the CDR3 is TGTGCCAGCAGCCGTGAGAGGGACAGGGGTCTGGATACGCAGTATTTT. Translated, it gives CASSRERDRGLDTQYF.

The chain links TRBV6-5 to TRBJ2-7; D gene ambiguous. With 2 bases removed from V and 4 bases from J, the gap between germline ends came to 18 bases. CDR3 size: 16 residues. Looked up from germline, CDR1 is MNHEY and CDR2 is SVGAGI. This CDR3 is CASSYVGSTTGYEQYF. The CDR3 DNA follows: TGTGCCAGCAGTTACGTGGGTAGTACCACGGGTTACGAGCAGTACTTC.

The genes are TRBV15 and TRBJ1-4, with TRBD1 matching over 8 bases. Unmatched junction bases numbered 3, after V lost 1 base and J lost 2 bases. CDR1 is LNHNV, CDR2 YYDKDF, per germline (reference sequence). The CDR3 contains 16 residues. This CDR3 reads CATSRGNRGTNEKLFF. The CDR3 nucleotides are TGTGCCACCAGCAGAGGCAACAGGGGGACTAATGAAAAACTGTTTTTT. The full variable domain, rest sourced from reference TRBV15 and TRBJ1-4, is DAMVIQNPRYQVTQFGKPVTLSCSQTLNHNVMYWYQQKSSQAPKLLFHYYDKDFNNEADTPDNFQSRRPNTSFCFLDIRSPGLGDTAMYLCATSRGNRGTNEKLFFGSGTQLSVL.

The CDR3 DNA is TGTGCCACCAGCCGGCAGGGCGGCTACGAGCAGTACTTC. Protein: CATSRQGGYEQYF. The V call is TRBV15, the J call TRBJ2-7; D is perhaps TRBD1 (5 bases). Germline assignment: CDR1 LNHNV and CDR2 YYDKDF (reference sequence). V lost 5 bases and J 3 bases, leaving 11 bases between the germline ends. The CDR3 runs 13 residues.

The chain carries TRBV6-2 or TRBV6-3 and TRBJ2-7; D uncertain. In germline, CDR1 is MNHEY, CDR2 SVGEGT. CDR3 length: 11 amino acids. Trimming removed 2 bases from V and 6 bases from J, with 5 bases in between. CDR3 amino acids: CASSYQGEQYF. The CDR3 DNA follows: TGTGCCAGCAGTTACCAAGGCGAGCAGTACTTC.

The chain uses TRBV9 and TRBJ1-3, with D perhaps matching TRBD1 (6 bases). V was shortened by 4 bases and J by 4 bases, with 15 bases between the two germline ends. CDR1 is SGDLS and CDR2 is YYNGEE in the germline V gene. This CDR3 comprises 15 residues. The CDR3 region has the DNA TGTGCCAGCAGCCCAAGAAGGGGGTCCGGAAACACCATATATTTT. It translates to CASSPRRGSGNTIYF.

This chain uses TRBV7-2 with TRBJ2-7; tentative D call: TRBD2 (5 bases). V lost 2 bases, J lost 6 bases, and 14 bases lay in between. The CDR3 length is 14 residues. The germline gives CDR1 SGHTA, CDR2 FQGNSA. Here the CDR3 DNA reads TGTGCCAGCAGCTTAATCCTAGCCCCAGGCGAGCAGTACTTC. Protein product: CASSLILAPGEQYF.

This clone occurred once. The chain is built from TRBV3-1 (or the pseudogene TRBV3-2) and TRBJ2-7, with 11 positions matching TRBD2. V shed 0 bases, J shed 6 bases, and the junction held 4 bases outside the gene matches. This CDR3 has 15 amino acids. Germline V lookup: CDR1 LGHDT, CDR2 YNNKEL (reference sequence). The CDR3 bases are TGTGCCAGCAGCCAAGAAACTAGCGGGGGCCGCGAGCAGTACTTC. This sequence encodes CASSQETSGGREQYF.

V and J are TRBV11-3 and TRBJ2-7; D is undetermined. This CDR3 comprises 13 residues. V lost 6 bases, J lost 1 base, and 10 bases lay in between. Germline-derived CDR1 and CDR2 are SGHNT and YENEEA. This CDR3 is CASSYSGSYEQYF. CDR3 bases: TGTGCCAGCAGTTATAGTGGGTCCTACGAGCAGTACTTC.

The chain combines TRBV27 with TRBJ2-1, with TRBD1 matching over 7 bases. From germline, CDR1 is MNHEY and CDR2 SMNVEV (reference sequence). This CDR3 has 12 amino acids. Trimming cost V 8 bases and J 8 bases; bases outside gene matches: 6. The CDR3 sequence is CASRDRLDEQFF. The CDR3 nucleotides read TGTGCCAGCCGGGACAGATTAGATGAGCAGTTCTTC.

V gene TRBV10-3 combines with J gene TRBJ1-2; 7 bases fit TRBD1. This CDR3 comprises 15 residues. Trimming removed 7 bases from V and 4 bases from J; junction bases left unmatched: 12. Per the germline V gene, CDR1 is ENHRY and CDR2 is SYGVKD. DNA of the CDR3: TGTGCCATCAACAGACAGGGATCCCCTTCCTATGGCTACACCTTC. Encoded protein: CAINRQGSPSYGYTF.

V gene TRBV7-4 combines with J gene TRBJ1-4; tentative D call: TRBD1 (6 bases). The CDR3 contains 18 residues. Germline CDR1 reads SGHVT; CDR2 reads SQSDAQ. With 5 bases removed from V and 6 bases from J, the gap between germline ends came to 25 bases. The CDR3: CASSPKGVFIFRYEKLFF. CDR3 in DNA: TGTGCCAGCAGCCCAAAGGGGGTCTTTATTTTCCGGTATGAAAAACTGTTTTTT.

The rearrangement links TRBV28 to TRBJ1-1; D is unclear. The ends were cut back, 2 bases at V and 5 bases at J, with 15 bases in the middle. The CDR3 contains 15 residues. The germline CDR1 and CDR2 sequences are MDHEN and SYDVKM. CDR3 region: CASSLGWTGGTEAFF. The DNA for the CDR3 is TGTGCCAGCAGTTTAGGATGGACGGGCGGGACTGAAGCTTTCTTT.

The chain carries TRBV28 and TRBJ2-1, with 7 bases matching TRBD2. V shed 11 bases, J shed 4 bases, and the junction held 2 bases outside the gene matches. CDR1 is MDHEN and CDR2 is SYDVKM in the germline V gene. The CDR3 contains 11 residues. CDR3 sequence (DNA): TGTGCCGGGGGGGGATACAATGAGCAGTTCTTC. Its protein product is CAGGGYNEQFF.

The rearrangement joins TRBV7-9 to TRBJ1-1, with D tentatively TRBD1 (5 bases). CDR1 is SEHNR and CDR2 is FQNEAQ in the germline V gene (reference sequence). The CDR3 consists of 16 residues. V was shortened by 4 bases and J by 10 bases, with 25 bases between the two germline ends. DNA for the CDR3: TGTGCCAGCAGCTCCCAATTGGGGCAGGGTGATGAGGGAGCTTTCTTT. Protein sequence: CASSSQLGQGDEGAFF.

This chain links TRBV5-1 with TRBJ2-1; the D is unclear. The V gene's germline CDR1 is SGHRS and CDR2 YFSETQ. This CDR3 has 12 residues. V was trimmed by 7 bases and J by 6 bases, leaving 11 bases between them. In nucleotides, the CDR3 is TGCGCCAGCCTAGGACCAGTCAATGAGCAGTTCTTC. This gives the protein CASLGPVNEQFF.

For the CDR3, the DNA is TGTGCCAGCTCACCGGGGAGCGGTAGGTCCTACAATGAGCAGTTCTTC. Amino acids: CASSPGSGRSYNEQFF. This chain joins TRBV18 and TRBJ2-1; maybe TRBD2 (5 bases). The CDR3 extends over 16 amino acids. Per the germline V gene, CDR1 is KGHSH and CDR2 is LQKENI. V was cut by 3 bases and J by 1 base, with 13 bases left in between. The entire variable domain, with the rest obtained from reference TRBV18 and TRBJ2-1, is as follows: NAGVMQNPRHLVRRRGQEARLRCSPMKGHSHVYWYRQLPEEGLKFMVYLQKENIIDESGMPKERFSAEFPKEGPSILRIQQVVRGDSAAYFCASSPGSGRSYNEQFFGPGTRLTVL.

The chain is built from TRBV6-5 and TRBJ2-5; the D gene could be TRBD1 or TRBD2 (5 bases each). The CDR3 runs 15 residues. Between the trimmed V and J ends, which lost 2 bases and 1 base, there was a span of 11 bases. The V gene's germline CDR1 is MNHEY and CDR2 SVGAGI. The CDR3, as DNA: TGTGCCAGCAGTTACCTGGGACCGCCCCAAGAGACCCAGTACTTC. It is translated as CASSYLGPPQETQYF.

This chain links TRBV30 with TRBJ1-2; maybe TRBD1 (6 bases). Looked up from germline, CDR1 is GTSNPN and CDR2 is SVGIG (reference sequence). V lost 1 base and J 2 bases, leaving 14 bases between the germline ends. The CDR3 extends over 15 amino acids. CDR3 in amino acids: CAWSGYEGENYGYTF. CDR3 nucleotides: TGTGCCTGGAGTGGATATGAGGGGGAAAACTATGGCTACACCTTC.

The gene calls are TRBV5-4 and TRBJ1-4; TRBD1 aligns across 9 bases. The CDR3 totals 16 residues. From germline, CDR1 is SGHNT and CDR2 YYREEE (reference sequence). Trimming cost V 3 bases and J 8 bases; bases outside gene matches: 11. The CDR3 DNA reads as TGTGCCAGCAGCTCCTCCTGGGACAGGGCGAAGGAAAAACTGTTTTTT. Protein product: CASSSSWDRAKEKLFF. The whole variable domain, filled in from reference TRBV5-4 and TRBJ1-4, reads ETGVTQSPTHLIKTRGQQVTLRCSSQSGHNTVSWYQQALGQGPQFIFQYYREEENGRGNFPPRFSGLQFPNYSSELNVNALELDDSALYLCASSSSWDRAKEKLFFGSGTQLSVL.

For this clone: Germline is not matched at one junction end, which may reflect a read error. The rearrangement joins TRBV30 to TRBJ2-5, with TRBD2 matching 9 bases. Germline V CDR1 and CDR2: GTSNPN, SVGIG (reference sequence). The CDR3 loop spans 13 amino acids. This CDR3 reads CAGRTSVSVTQYF. CDR3 sequence (DNA): TGTGCCGGGAGGACTAGCGTCAGTGTGACCCAGTACTTC.